This T cell receptor (beta chain) was identified during a study of response to subunit inactivated influenza vaccine. Whole-study results and caveats: Authors suggested few new T cells are recruited by each seasonal influenza vaccination.

On this clonotype: Its target is unknown.

Via MiXCR, TCRdb re-called the RT-PCR reads, giving one row per CDR3 protein. The profile shows some 640,000 distinct CDR3 sequences, more than 11% of them singletons. This CDR3 has 17 amino acids. With 6 bases clipped from V and 8 bases from J, the junction kept 19 bases outside the gene matches. Germline V gene lookup returns CDR1 DFQATT and CDR2 SNEGSKA (reference sequence). The clonotype was recovered from a man in his fifties or sixties who received an inactivated influenza vaccine. The genes are TRBV20-1 and TRBJ2-1; 10 bases are shared with TRBD2. Sequencing was performed on PBMCs from blood, taken 14 to 15 days before vaccination. The CDR3 loop reads CSAPRQASGSRPHEQFF. CDR3 in DNA: TGCAGTGCCCCGCGGCAAGCTAGCGGGAGCCGACCGCATGAGCAGTTCTTC.